A single T cell receptor beta chain is shown here with its context. Treatment specified: preoperative locoregional IRX-2 cytokine immunotherapy. Patients received preoperative, locoregional IRX-2 cytokine immunotherapy in a phase Ib study. This CDR3 has 14 amino acids. Germline lookup yields CDR1 MDHEN and CDR2 SYDVKM. Trimming took off 5 bases at V and 8 bases at J, with 15 bases between the two ends. This entry is derived from a study of preoperative IRX-2 immunotherapy in early breast cancer. Using immunoSEQ multiplex PCR, the repertoire was profiled, and TCRdb retains in-frame clones only, with some absent. The table has tens of thousands of clones, around 91% seen once.

The chain joins TRBV28 to TRBJ1-4; TRBD1 might be the D (5 bases). Collection of the sample occurred from a patient treated with IRX-2 immunotherapy. This clonotype was obtained from a human donor with breast cancer. CDR3 in amino acids: CASSDGGREEKLFF. CDR3 coding DNA: TGTGCCAGCAGTGACGGGGGACGGGAGGAAAAACTGTTTTTT.